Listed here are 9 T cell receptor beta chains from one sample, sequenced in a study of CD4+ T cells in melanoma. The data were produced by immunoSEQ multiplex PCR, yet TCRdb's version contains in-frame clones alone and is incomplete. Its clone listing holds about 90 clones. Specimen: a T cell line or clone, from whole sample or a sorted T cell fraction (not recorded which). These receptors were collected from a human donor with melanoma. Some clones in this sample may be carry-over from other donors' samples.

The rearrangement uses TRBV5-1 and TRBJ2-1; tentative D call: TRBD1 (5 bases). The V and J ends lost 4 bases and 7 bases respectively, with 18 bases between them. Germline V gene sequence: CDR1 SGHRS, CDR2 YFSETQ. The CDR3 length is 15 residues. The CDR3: CASSLGQASGNEQFF. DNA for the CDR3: TGCGCCAGCAGCCTTGGACAAGCCAGTGGGAATGAGCAGTTCTTC.

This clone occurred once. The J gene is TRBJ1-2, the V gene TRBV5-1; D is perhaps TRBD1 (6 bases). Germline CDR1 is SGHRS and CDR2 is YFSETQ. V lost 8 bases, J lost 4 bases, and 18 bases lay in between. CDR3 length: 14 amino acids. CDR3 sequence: CASTSDSTVYGYTF. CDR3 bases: TGCGCCAGTACCTCGGACAGTACGGTCTATGGCTACACCTTC.

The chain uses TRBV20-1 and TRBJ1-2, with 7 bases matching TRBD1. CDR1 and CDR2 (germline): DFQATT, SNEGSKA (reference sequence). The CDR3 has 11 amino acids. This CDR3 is CSATGEGGYTF. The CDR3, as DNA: TGCAGCGCAACAGGGGAAGGTGGCTACACCTTC.

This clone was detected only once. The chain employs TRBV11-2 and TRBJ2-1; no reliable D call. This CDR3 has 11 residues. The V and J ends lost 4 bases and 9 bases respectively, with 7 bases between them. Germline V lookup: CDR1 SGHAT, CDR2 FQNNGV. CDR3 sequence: CASSSGIEQFF. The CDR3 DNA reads TGTGCCAGCAGCTCTGGGATTGAGCAGTTCTTC. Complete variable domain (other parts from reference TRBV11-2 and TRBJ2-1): EAGVAQSPRYKIIEKRQSVAFWCNPISGHATLYWYQQILGQGPKLLIQFQNNGVVDDSQLPKDRFSAERLKGVDSTLKIQPAKLEDSAVYLCASSSGIEQFFGPGTRLTVL.

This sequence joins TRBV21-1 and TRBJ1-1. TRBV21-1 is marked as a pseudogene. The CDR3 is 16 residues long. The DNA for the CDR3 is TGTGCCAGCAGTAGAAATTTAGCTACACAATTCACTGAAGCTTTCTTT. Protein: CASSRNLATQFTEAFF.

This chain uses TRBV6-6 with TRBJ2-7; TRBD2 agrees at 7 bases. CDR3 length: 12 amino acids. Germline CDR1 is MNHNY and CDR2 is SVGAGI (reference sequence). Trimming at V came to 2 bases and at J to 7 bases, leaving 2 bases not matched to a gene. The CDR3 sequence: CASSYGGREQYF. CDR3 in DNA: TGTGCCAGCAGTTACGGCGGGAGAGAGCAGTACTTC.

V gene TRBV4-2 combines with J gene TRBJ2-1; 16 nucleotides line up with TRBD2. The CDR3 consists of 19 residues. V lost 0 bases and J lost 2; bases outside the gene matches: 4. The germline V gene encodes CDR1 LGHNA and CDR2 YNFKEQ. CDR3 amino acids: CASSQDLGLAGGAYNEQFF. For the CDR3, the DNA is TGTGCCAGCAGCCAAGATCTGGGACTAGCGGGAGGGGCCTACAATGAGCAGTTCTTC.

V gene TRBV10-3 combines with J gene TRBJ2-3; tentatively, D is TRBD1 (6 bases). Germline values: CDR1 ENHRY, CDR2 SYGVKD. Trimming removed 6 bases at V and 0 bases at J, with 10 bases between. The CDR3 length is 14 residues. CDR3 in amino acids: CAIRTGTSTDTQYF. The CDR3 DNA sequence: TGTGCCATCAGGACAGGCACTAGCACAGATACGCAGTATTTT.

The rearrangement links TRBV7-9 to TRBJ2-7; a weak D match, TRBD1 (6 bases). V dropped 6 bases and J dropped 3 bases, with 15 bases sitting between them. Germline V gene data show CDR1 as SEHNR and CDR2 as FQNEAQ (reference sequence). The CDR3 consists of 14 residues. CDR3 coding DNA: TGTGCCAGCAGTTTATCACAGGGTTACTACGAGCAGTACTTC. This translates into CASSLSQGYYEQYF.